Below, 10 T cell receptor beta chains from the same sample are listed, as sequenced in a study of PD-1 blockade in classical Hodgkin lymphoma. All patients relapsed after autologous stem cell transplantation, and brentuximab vedotin exposure varied. Some clones are missing from TCRdb's copy, which holds only in-frame ones; the method was immunoSEQ multiplex PCR. The repertoire holds fewer than 25,000 clones, with approximately 81% as singletons. The sample was peripheral blood mononuclear cells (PBMCs), taken before the second cycle of nivolumab. The receptors were sampled from a human donor with classical Hodgkin lymphoma.

The CDR3 nucleotides read TGTGCCAGCAGTCCCAGTTTCGGGAGCGGAGCTTTCTTT. Encoded protein: CASSPSFGSGAFF. V and J are TRBV28 and TRBJ1-1; D not certain. Per germline, CDR1 MDHEN and CDR2 SYDVKM. The V and J ends lost 5 bases and 10 bases respectively, with 17 bases between them. This CDR3 region has 13 residues.

The V gene is TRBV7-9, the J gene TRBJ2-3; TRBD2 is a possible D gene (6 bases). The CDR3 spans 18 residues. V was trimmed by 0 bases and J by 1 base, leaving 17 bases between them. The germline gives CDR1 SEHNR, CDR2 FQNEAQ (reference sequence). This chain's CDR3 is CASSLAVRREGGTDTQYF. As DNA, the CDR3 is TGTGCCAGCAGCTTAGCGGTAAGGAGGGAAGGAGGCACAGATACGCAGTATTTT.

The genes are TRBV7-9 and TRBJ2-2, with D unclear. CDR3 size: 15 residues. Trimming cost V 2 bases and J 5 bases, with 12 bases left between them. Germline loops: CDR1 SEHNR, CDR2 FQNEAQ (reference sequence). The CDR3 region is CASSLRLGITGELFF. CDR3 sequence (DNA): TGTGCCAGCAGCTTAAGGCTTGGGATTACCGGGGAGCTGTTTTTT.

This clone was picked up a small number of times. The chain links TRBV27 to TRBJ2-3; D perhaps matches TRBD2 (6 bases). Germline V gene lookup returns CDR1 MNHEY and CDR2 SMNVEV (reference sequence). Trimming left V 6 bases short and J 0 bases short, with 13 bases between. The CDR3 has 15 amino acids. The CDR3 region has the DNA TGTGCCAGCAGCCTTAGCGGAATTAGCACAGATACGCAGTATTTT. Its protein product is CASSLSGISTDTQYF.

The rearrangement uses TRBV11-3 and TRBJ2-7, with D maybe TRBD2 (5 bases). Germline CDR1 SGHNT, CDR2 YENEEA. V was trimmed by 0 bases and J by 0 bases, leaving 6 bases between them. The CDR3 is 14 amino acids. The CDR3 DNA reads as TGTGCCAGCAGCTTAGAAGGGAGCTCCTACGAGCAGTACTTC. This translates into CASSLEGSSYEQYF. The full variable domain, its missing parts supplied by reference TRBV11-3 and TRBJ2-7, is EAGVVQSPRYKIIEKKQPVAFWCNPISGHNTLYWYLQNLGQGPELLIRYENEEAVDDSQLPKDRFSAERLKGVDSTLKIQPAELGDSAVYLCASSLEGSSYEQYFGPGTRLTVT.

This clone was recorded once. This rearrangement joins TRBV30 to TRBJ1-6; D perhaps matches TRBD1 (6 bases). The CDR3 loop spans 14 amino acids. Germline CDR1 GTSNPN, CDR2 SVGIG (reference sequence). V dropped 4 bases and J dropped 8 bases, with 15 bases sitting between them. Written as DNA, the CDR3 is TGTGCCTGGACCGGGCAGGGGTGGGATTCACCCCTCCACTTT. Protein product: CAWTGQGWDSPLHF.

The genes are TRBV10-3 and TRBJ2-7; D might be TRBD2 (6 bases). Trimming took 3 bases from V and 4 from J, leaving 13 bases between them. The CDR3 runs 14 residues. Germline-derived CDR1 and CDR2 are ENHRY and SYGVKD. As DNA, the CDR3 is TGTGCCATCAGTGACCCGAGGGAGGTTTACGAGCAGTACTTC. The encoded protein is CAISDPREVYEQYF.

V is TRBV19 and J is TRBJ2-7; 9 bases map to TRBD1. The V and J ends lost 3 bases and 3 bases, in that order; junction bases with no gene match: 12. CDR1 and CDR2 (germline): LNHDA, SQIVND (reference sequence). The CDR3 is 17 residues long. CDR3 amino acids: CASSISYRDRVIYEQYF. Written as DNA, the CDR3 is TGTGCCAGTAGTATCAGCTATCGGGACAGGGTTATCTACGAGCAGTACTTC.

The rearrangement joins TRBV2 to TRBJ2-5; TRBD2 matches at 9 bases. V lost 5 bases, J lost 5 bases, and 9 bases stayed unmatched. CDR1 is SNHLY and CDR2 is FYNNEI in the germline V gene. This CDR3 has 15 amino acids. The CDR3 reads CASSPLGGGAETQYF. The DNA of the CDR3 is TGTGCCAGCAGTCCTCTTGGCGGGGGGGCGGAGACCCAGTACTTC.

The rearrangement uses TRBV4-3 and TRBJ1-1; 8 bases match TRBD1. Looked up from germline, CDR1 is LGHNA and CDR2 is YSLEER. CDR3 length equals 16 residues. J lost 1 base, V lost 4 bases, and 8 bases had no gene match. The CDR3 loop is CASSPWAGGWNTEAFF. The CDR3 bases are TGCGCCAGCAGCCCGTGGGCAGGGGGCTGGAACACTGAAGCTTTCTTT.